This TCR beta chain was recorded in a study of T-cell reconstitution after alpha-beta-depleted transplantation in children. Germline CDR1 reads SNHLY; CDR2 reads FYNNEI. The length of the CDR3 is 15 residues. V lost 6 bases, J lost 7 bases, and 21 bases lay in between. This clonotype was recorded once. Preparing the TCRbeta library involved the use of unique molecular identifiers. MiXCR, run by TCRdb on the PCR reads, gives a single entry per CDR3 protein. The table has 600,000 to 700,000 distinct CDR3 sequences, roughly 15% seen once; the top ten hold approximately 1%. This receptor was obtained from a human donor who donated a stem cell graft to a child with acute myeloid leukemia. The V gene is TRBV2, the J gene TRBJ1-2, with a possible D match to TRBD1 (6 bases). Sequencing was performed on PBMCs from the stem cell graft donor, taken from the stem cell graft. The CDR3 sequence: CASSARIRQELGYTF. The CDR3 bases are TGTGCCAGCAGCGCTAGAATCAGACAGGAGCTTGGCTACACCTTC.